This T cell receptor (beta chain) appears in the sequencing data of a study of T-cell reconstitution after alpha-beta-depleted transplantation in children. Findings of the study overall: From newly produced T cells came most of the T-cell counts and diversity one year after transplant.

Unique molecular identifiers were incorporated when the TCRbeta library was constructed. TCRdb called the PCR reads again in MiXCR, with one record for every CDR3 protein. The sample has about 540,000 distinct CDR3 sequences, approximately 30% seen once. Concerning this clonotype: The target antigen is unknown.

Trimming pared 5 bases from V and 0 bases from J, leaving 11 bases between. The CDR3 is 13 amino acids. Germline CDR1 and CDR2: DFQATT and SNEGSKA (reference sequence). The chain employs TRBV20-1 and TRBJ2-7; no definite D call. This sequence was found in a boy younger than two with Wiskott-Aldrich syndrome, due to receive a stem cell transplant. Specimen: PBMCs, collected before TCRalphabeta/CD19-depleted stem cell transplant. The CDR3 region is CSAPDGSSYEQYF. The CDR3 region has the DNA TGCAGTGCTCCTGACGGGTCCTCCTACGAGCAGTACTTC.